This TCR beta chain is from a study of blood T cells in healthy people across ages (dated by TCRdb to the mid-2010s). About the investigation overall: Template switching captured roughly one uniquely barcoded TCR beta cDNA molecule per two T cells in model experiments. The study measured age-related changes in TCR beta repertoire diversity using deep sequencing normalized with unique cDNA molecular identifiers. Four age groups were formed from the donors: young (average around 15 years), middle-aged (around 39), aged (around 62) and long-lived (about 75). Donors of different ages were randomly distributed across sequencing lanes to avoid experimental bias. For two donors (one aged 18 to 30 and one aged 80 or older), the study analyzed two additional independent replicas of 1 million unique cDNA reads from the same blood draw.

Library construction relied on 5' RACE. A second PCR of roughly 6 to 12 cycles was run with a J-beta primer mix and a sample-barcoded 5' primer. A template-switch 5' adaptor carrying 12 random nucleotides introduced a unique molecular identifier onto each TCR beta cDNA molecule. Each sample yielded at least 3 million CDR3-containing paired-end reads. First-strand cDNA synthesis was performed from all RNA using the Mint cDNA synthesis kit, with priming by a TRBC-specific oligonucleotide. Following uracil-DNA glycosylase treatment, all cDNA underwent a first 18-cycle PCR with the universal primers M1SS and BC2_uni_R. As for how the authors treated the data: Each sample was normalized by randomly selecting 1 million high-quality reads, each carrying a distinct molecular identifier. Instead of being binned into consensus sequences, reads with shared molecular identifiers were discarded. MiTCR, run with a Q25 quality threshold and the strictest error-elimination algorithm, handled CDR3 identification, clonotype clustering and error correction. A nonparametric unseen species model with Euler transformation was used to estimate a lower bound on total TCR beta diversity. Using fastp at Q25 and MiXCR, TCRdb reprocessed the public reads and kept productive beta chains. For every CDR3 protein sequence, its rows merge into one entry that carries the most common genes and DNA. What appears here as the V and J calls and clone size reflects TCRdb's work, not the paper's. Across this sample there are 1.5 million to 2 million distinct CDR3 sequences, with approximately 40% seen only once. The ten largest clones add up to more than 20% of the sample.

Donors were a few dozen systemically healthy Caucasian individuals from Russia aged roughly 6 to 90 years. Each donor gave 8 to 10 milliliters of peripheral blood, drawn into EDTA-treated Vacutainer tubes. Ficoll-Paque density-gradient centrifugation was used to isolate PBMCs, with at least 7 million per sample. Total RNA, at least 6 micrograms per sample, was extracted from PBMCs with Trizol reagent. For every donor, an aliquot of PBMCs went through flow cytometry to measure the percentages of naive CD45RAhigh/CD27high T cells. Results the study describes overall, beyond this receptor: Observed TCR beta diversity per million T cells fell roughly linearly with age, and a significant reduction was already apparent by age around 40. Because profiling used bulk unsorted PBMCs, naive and antigen-experienced compartments could not be compared conclusively. A strong correlation was found between observed TCR beta diversity and the percentage of naive T cells measured by flow cytometry. Donor CMV infection status was unknown, potentially confounding age-related changes in expanded clonotypes. Estimates of total diversity based on one million sequenced T cells were considered lower bounds and underestimates. Compared with the aged group, more naive CD4+ T cells, fewer expanded clones and increased TCR diversity were shown by the long-lived group, suggesting age selection.

Inclusive of the bounding cysteine and phenylalanine, the CDR3 is 15 residues long. The only DNA kept is the CDR3, 45 bases in frame from the first base. At the junction V is shortened by 2 bases and J by 4 bases; bases outside the gene matches: 4. CDR1 and CDR2, per the germline V gene, are SGHRS and YFSETQ. Notes on this clonotype: This receptor's antigen is unknown. The input lacks base qualities; no much larger clone sits a single base away.

The chain uses TRBV5-1 and TRBJ2-3, and 10 junctional nucleotides match TRBD2. Sequencing used blood. This TCR was recovered from a human donor in good health. CDR3 reads: CASSFGLAVADTQYF. The nucleotides are TGCGCCAGCAGCTTCGGACTAGCGGTGGCAGATACGCAGTATTTT.